Listed below are T cell receptor beta chains from one sample, sequenced in a study of T cells in localized non-small cell lung cancer. Some clones are missing from TCRdb's copy, which holds only in-frame ones; the method was immunoSEQ multiplex PCR. The repertoire includes about 25,000 clones, around 88% of them detected once, and under 10% sits in the top ten. Sequences were derived from peripheral blood mononuclear cells, sampled before any cancer treatment. Every receptor here comes from a woman between 35 and 70 years old with stage III lung adenocarcinoma. Each CDR3 is given without its conserved first and last residue. The order of the fields is clone size, V gene, CDR3 protein. Size tells how often a clone was seen (once, few, many) or the class of an expanded clone, and some rows leave it out.

- TRBV6-5 ASRSSGLAGELF
- TRBV15 ATSRSRTGVMNTEAF
few TRBV19 ASSLPGTGRSDTQY
- TRBV11-2 ASSFMGQGNTEAF
- TRBV25-1 ASSTGGFTDTQY
once TRBV19 ASGRGGMTYNEQF
- TRBV5-6 ASSLAGREGQPQH
- TRBV27 ASLSMTDSNTEAF
- TRBV7-2 ASIGSAGLGKQY
- TRBV28 ASRYGQDSSYEQY
- TRBV4-1 ASTQQGVGNQPQH
- TRBV10-2 ATRGTSPSADTQY
- TRBV7-2 ASSLGLAGAGETQY
- TRBV9 ASSPRGGAYEQY
- TRBV6-5 ASSYSGYTEAF
- TRBV14 ASSQDWASSYEQY